This T cell receptor beta chain was recorded in a study of neurological immune-mediated disorders. Whole-study results and caveats: Association with the multiple sclerosis repertoire cluster was not found for any clinical or MRI feature. CDR3 amino acid sequences found in expanded clones were never shared across subjects, suggesting private repertoires in all groups.

The ends lost 5 bases at V and 5 bases at J; junction bases unmatched: 2. Germline CDR1 SEHNR, CDR2 FQNEAQ (reference sequence). The CDR3 extends over 12 amino acids. Synthesis of cDNA used 5'RACE (with 10-nucleotide random UMIs). Sequencing runs each generated in excess of 190 million TCR-beta sequences derived from 15-18 subjects. One entry per CDR3 protein results from TCRdb running MiXCR on the 5' RACE reads. The sample carries about 120,000 distinct CDR3 sequences, about 3.4% recorded once. As regards this clonotype: Its antigen is not identified.

The clonotype comes from a woman in her twenties or thirties with multiple sclerosis. The chain joins TRBV7-9 to TRBJ2-5, with TRBD1 matching 7 bases. Sequencing used PBMCs. The chain's CDR3 is CASSPDRETQYF. Written as DNA, the CDR3 is TGTGCCAGCAGCCCGGACAGGGAGACCCAGTACTTC. Based on the CDR3 plus reference TRBV7-9 and TRBJ2-5, the full variable domain is DTGVSQNPRHKITKRGQNVTFRCDPISEHNRLYWYRQTLGQGPEFLTYFQNEAQLEKSRLLSDRFSAERPKGSFSTLEIQRTEQGDSAMYLCASSPDRETQYFGPGTRLLVL.